This T cell receptor (beta chain) emerged from a study of blood T cell repertoires in COVID-19. Turning to the study itself: From T cells, B-cell-depleted T cells, or PBMCs came the material, which was cDNA or gDNA.

Germline lookup yields CDR1 MNHEY and CDR2 SVGEGT. This CDR3 contains 12 residues. V was pared by 5 bases and J by 3 bases, with 8 bases between. Using immunoSEQ multiplex PCR, the repertoire was profiled, and TCRdb retains in-frame clones only, with some absent. Of some 150,000 clones listed, around 80% are singletons. This clonotype was obtained from a human donor in a cohort sampled during active COVID-19. The V gene is TRBV6-2 or TRBV6-3, the J gene TRBJ2-7, with unresolved D. Material: peripheral blood. The DNA of the CDR3 is TGTGCCAGCAGTCTCCCTAGCTACGAGCAGTACTTC. Residues: CASSLPSYEQYF.